One sample yielded the 23 T cell receptor beta chains listed below, sequenced in a study of blood T cell repertoires in COVID-19. Here immunoSEQ multiplex PCR was the method, and the copy in TCRdb shows in-frame clones only, minus some. The sample yields under 200,000 clones, about 85% seen once. Sequenced sample: peripheral blood. These receptors were obtained from a woman aged 80 or over with acute or convalescent COVID-19.

The rearrangement joins TRBV5-6 to TRBJ2-6; 9 nucleotides agree with TRBD2. The ends lost 2 bases at V and 4 bases at J; junction bases unmatched: 7. The CDR3 sequence is 17 residues long. Germline V CDR1 and CDR2: SGHDT, YYEEEE. The DNA of the CDR3 is TGTGCCAGCAGCTTACCGGGACTAGCAAGGGGGGCCAACGTCCTGACTTTC. This sequence encodes CASSLPGLARGANVLTF. The whole variable domain, remainder taken from reference TRBV5-6 and TRBJ2-6, is DAGVTQSPTHLIKTRGQQVTLRCSPKSGHDTVSWYQQALGQGPQFIFQYYEEEERQRGNFPDRFSGHQFPNYSSELNVNALLLGDSALYLCASSLPGLARGANVLTFGAGSRLTVL.

V is TRBV5-4 and J is TRBJ1-1, with TRBD1 as a possible D gene (5 bases). Trimming took off 1 base at V and 9 bases at J, with 13 bases between the two ends. CDR1 and CDR2 (germline): SGHNT, YYREEE (reference sequence). This CDR3 has 13 amino acids. CDR3 sequence (DNA): TGTGCCAGCAGCTTGCACGTAGGGACTAAAGCTTTCTTT. Translated, it gives CASSLHVGTKAFF.

This clone was picked up one time. The gene calls are TRBV3-1 (or the pseudogene TRBV3-2) and TRBJ1-1; possible D gene TRBD1, 5 bases. Deletions cut 8 bases from V and 6 bases from J, with 13 bases between. Germline-derived CDR1 and CDR2 are LGHDT and YNNKEL (reference sequence). CDR3 length equals 12 residues. The CDR3 region has the DNA TGTGCCAGCCATGGAGAAGGGGCTGAAGCTTTCTTT. It codes for CASHGEGAEAFF.

This chain connects TRBV5-1 to TRBJ1-2; D is undetermined. From germline, CDR1 is SGHRS and CDR2 YFSETQ. CDR3 size: 13 residues. The germline V and J ends were trimmed by 0 bases and 2 bases, with 5 bases remaining between them. As DNA, the CDR3 is TGCGCCAGCAGCTTGGAACAGAACTATGGCTACACCTTC. Translating it yields CASSLEQNYGYTF.

The chain couples TRBV19 to TRBJ2-1; D unresolved. Looked up from germline, CDR1 is LNHDA and CDR2 is SQIVND (reference sequence). This CDR3 is 13 amino acids long. V was cut by 6 bases and J by 10 bases, with 16 bases left in between. CDR3 region: CASRILPSGEQFF. CDR3 DNA sequence: TGTGCCAGTAGAATCTTACCTAGTGGGGAGCAGTTCTTC.

The rearrangement uses TRBV7-7 and TRBJ2-5; 7 nucleotides match TRBD2. V lost 2 bases to trimming and J lost 2 bases; unmatched junction nucleotides: 5. The CDR3 is 15 amino acids. The germline gives CDR1 SSHAT, CDR2 FNYEAQ (reference sequence). The CDR3 region is CASSLRLAVQETQYF. DNA of the CDR3: TGTGCCAGCAGCTTAAGGCTAGCGGTTCAAGAGACCCAGTACTTC.

The chain recombines TRBV5-8 with TRBJ1-1, with TRBD1 matching 8 bases. The germline V gene encodes CDR1 SGHTS and CDR2 YDEGEE. The CDR3 totals 17 residues. V dropped 2 bases and J dropped 0; count of bases not matched to a gene: 9. As DNA, the CDR3 is TGTGCCAGCAGCTTAGGGACAGGACGTATCTTGAACACTGAAGCTTTCTTT. It translates to CASSLGTGRILNTEAFF.

Here the CDR3 reads CASSLPYRVEADTQYF. CDR3 in DNA: TGTGCCAGCAGCTTGCCGTACAGGGTTGAGGCAGATACGCAGTATTTT. V usage is TRBV5-4 and J usage is TRBJ2-3, with D possibly being TRBD1 (6 bases). Trimming stripped 1 base from V and 4 bases from J, with 16 bases between. The CDR3 extends over 16 amino acids. Germline CDR1 and CDR2: SGHNT and YYREEE (reference sequence).

The CDR3 sequence: CASSVDFYGYTF. Written as DNA, the CDR3 is TGTGCCAGCAGCGTAGACTTCTATGGCTACACCTTC. The chain is built from TRBV9 and TRBJ1-2; D remains unclear. V shed 0 bases and J shed 4 bases, with 4 bases lying between them. Germline V gene data show CDR1 as SGDLS and CDR2 as YYNGEE. CDR3 size: 12 residues. Full variable domain (outside the CDR3, taken from reference TRBV9 and TRBJ1-2): DSGVTQTPKHLITATGQRVTLRCSPRSGDLSVYWYQQSLDQGLQFLIQYYNGEERAKGNILERFSAQQFPDLHSELNLSSLELGDSALYFCASSVDFYGYTFGSGTRLTVV.

The chain combines TRBV12-5 with TRBJ2-7; 9 positions match TRBD1. Looked up from germline, CDR1 is LGHNT and CDR2 is FRNRAP. The junction had 8 bases not matched to a gene; V was cut back by 0 bases and J by 5 bases. The CDR3 contains 16 residues. The CDR3 bases are TGTGCTAGTGGTTTGGTGGTTGGGACAGGGATCCACGAGCAGTACTTC. Its protein product is CASGLVVGTGIHEQYF.

The chain is built from TRBV10-1 and TRBJ1-1, with 10 bases aligning to TRBD1. The ends lost 6 bases at V and 4 bases at J; junction bases unmatched: 2. CDR3 length: 13 amino acids. Germline CDR1 WNHNN, CDR2 SYGVQD (reference sequence). CDR3 nucleotides: TGCGCCAGCAGCCGGACAGGGGGCACTGAAGCTTTCTTT. Its protein is CASSRTGGTEAFF.

The CDR3 region is CASSLEAPSGSFPYEQYF. The CDR3 DNA reads TGTGCCAGCAGCTTAGAGGCTCCCAGCGGGAGTTTTCCTTACGAGCAGTACTTC. The chain combines TRBV7-8 with TRBJ2-7; the match to TRBD2 covers 8 bases. This CDR3 comprises 18 residues. V dropped 1 base and J dropped 4; count of bases not matched to a gene: 15. The germline gives CDR1 SGHVS, CDR2 FQNEAQ.

This clone was picked up one time. The V and J genes are TRBV19 and TRBJ1-6; TRBD1 matches 7 bases. After removal of 5 bases from V and 6 bases from J, the junction contained 10 bases not matched to a gene. From germline, CDR1 is LNHDA and CDR2 SQIVND (reference sequence). The CDR3 contains 16 residues. The CDR3 reads CASSPLTGSLNSPLHF. In DNA, the CDR3 is TGTGCCAGTAGTCCGTTGACAGGGAGCCTTAATTCACCCCTCCACTTT.

This chain uses TRBV7-2 with TRBJ1-5; tentatively, D is TRBD1 (6 bases). V dropped 3 bases and J dropped 5 bases, with 11 bases sitting between them. This CDR3 is built from 14 residues. Germline V lookup: CDR1 SGHTA, CDR2 FQGNSA. CDR3 sequence reads: CASSFSQGDQPQHF. For the CDR3, the DNA is TGTGCCAGCAGCTTTTCACAGGGAGATCAGCCCCAGCATTTT. The whole variable domain, filled in from reference TRBV7-2 and TRBJ1-5, reads GAGVSQSPSNKVTEKGKDVELRCDPISGHTALYWYRQSLGQGLEFLIYFQGNSAPDKSGLPSDRFSAERTGGSVSTLTIQRTQQEDSAVYLCASSFSQGDQPQHFGDGTRLSIL.

The rearrangement links TRBV5-6 to TRBJ2-5; TRBD2 matches at 7 bases. CDR1 and CDR2 (germline): SGHDT, YYEEEE. V was clipped by 2 bases and J by 7 bases; unmatched bases: 11. The CDR3 runs 15 residues. The CDR3 reads CASSLLLAVRATQYF. The CDR3 region has the DNA TGTGCCAGCAGCTTACTTCTAGCGGTCCGAGCGACCCAGTACTTC.

The chain carries TRBV5-4 and TRBJ1-1, with D unclear. Trimming removed 2 bases from V and 4 bases from J, with 12 bases in between. From germline, CDR1 is SGHNT and CDR2 YYREEE (reference sequence). The CDR3 totals 14 residues. The CDR3, as DNA: TGTGCCAGCAGCTTTGGCGGGCAGGTCACTGAAGCTTTCTTT. Translating it yields CASSFGGQVTEAFF.

V gene TRBV4-1 combines with J gene TRBJ2-7; tentatively, D is TRBD2 (6 bases). There are 16 residues in the CDR3. Germline CDR1 is MGHRA and CDR2 is YSYEKL. Trimming took off 7 bases at V and 4 bases at J, with 23 bases between the two ends. In DNA form, the CDR3 reads TGCGCCAGCATGGAAGCCCCAAACGGGAGTAATTACGAGCAGTACTTC. It is translated as CASMEAPNGSNYEQYF.

The rearrangement links TRBV12-5 to TRBJ2-3; D remains ambiguous. V was trimmed by 1 base and J by 0 bases, leaving 8 bases between them. The CDR3 loop spans 15 amino acids. Germline lookup yields CDR1 LGHNT and CDR2 FRNRAP. DNA for the CDR3: TGTGCTAGTGGTTTGGGGCCCCCGAGCACAGATACGCAGTATTTT. This gives the protein CASGLGPPSTDTQYF.

As to this clone: Other DNA sequences from this sample encode an identical CDR3 as well. The chain employs TRBV7-2 and TRBJ2-1; 14 nucleotides align to TRBD2. The V gene end was trimmed by 5 bases and the J gene end by 4 bases; junction bases not matched to a gene: 13. This CDR3 has 19 residues. Germline values: CDR1 SGHTA, CDR2 FQGNSA. The CDR3 loop is CASSRRGLAGGGAYNEQFF. CDR3 bases: TGTGCCAGCAGCCGCCGCGGACTAGCGGGAGGAGGAGCTTACAATGAGCAGTTCTTC. Combining the CDR3 with reference TRBV7-2 and TRBJ2-1 gives the whole variable domain GAGVSQSPSNKVTEKGKDVELRCDPISGHTALYWYRQSLGQGLEFLIYFQGNSAPDKSGLPSDRFSAERTGGSVSTLTIQRTQQEDSAVYLCASSRRGLAGGGAYNEQFFGPGTRLTVL.

This chain connects TRBV6-5 to TRBJ2-3; TRBD2 is a possible D gene (6 bases). In germline, CDR1 is MNHEY, CDR2 SVGAGI. This CDR3 is 14 amino acids long. The V end lost 7 bases, the J end lost 5 bases, and 16 bases lay between the germline ends. The CDR3 sequence is CASKGTWGQDTQYF. The CDR3 bases are TGTGCCAGCAAAGGGACTTGGGGCCAAGATACGCAGTATTTT.

J is TRBJ2-2 and V is TRBV5-1; D gene ambiguous. Germline CDR1 SGHRS, CDR2 YFSETQ. V was shortened by 1 base and J by 6 bases, with 7 bases between the two germline ends. There are 13 residues in the CDR3. In DNA form, the CDR3 reads TGCGCCAGCAGCTTGCCTCGGGCCGGGGAGCTGTTTTTT. As protein: CASSLPRAGELFF.

The J gene is TRBJ2-3, the V gene TRBV24-1, with D tentatively TRBD2 (6 bases). Trimming removed 1 base at V and 8 bases at J, with 9 bases between. The CDR3 runs to 13 residues. Per the germline V gene, CDR1 is KGHDR and CDR2 is SFDVKD. DNA for the CDR3: TGTGCCACCAGTGATTTTCCGCGGGGTACGCAGTATTTT. It translates to CATSDFPRGTQYF.

The chain has TRBV9 and TRBJ2-5; the D gene is possibly TRBD2 (5 bases). The V gene lost 0 bases and the J gene lost 5 bases, with 8 bases spanning the gap. The CDR3 is 13 residues long. From germline, CDR1 is SGDLS and CDR2 YYNGEE. CDR3 sequence: CASSVVASETQYF. CDR3 DNA: TGTGCCAGCAGCGTAGTGGCTAGCGAGACCCAGTACTTC.